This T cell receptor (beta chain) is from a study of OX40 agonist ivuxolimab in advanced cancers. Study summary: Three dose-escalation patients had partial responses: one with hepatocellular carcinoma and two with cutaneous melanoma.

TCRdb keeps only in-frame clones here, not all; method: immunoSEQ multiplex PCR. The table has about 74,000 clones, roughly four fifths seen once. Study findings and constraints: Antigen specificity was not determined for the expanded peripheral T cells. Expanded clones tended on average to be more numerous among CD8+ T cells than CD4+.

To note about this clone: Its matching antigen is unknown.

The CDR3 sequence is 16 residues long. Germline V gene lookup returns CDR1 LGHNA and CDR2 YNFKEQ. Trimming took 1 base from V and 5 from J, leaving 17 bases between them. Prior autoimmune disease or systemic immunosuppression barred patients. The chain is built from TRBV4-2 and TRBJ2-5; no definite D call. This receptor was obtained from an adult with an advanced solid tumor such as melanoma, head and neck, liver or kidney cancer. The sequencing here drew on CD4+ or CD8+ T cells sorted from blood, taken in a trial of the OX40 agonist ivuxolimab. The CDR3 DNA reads TGTGCCAGCAGCCAAGGCACATTTCCAGCTGCCGAGACCCAGTACTTC. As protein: CASSQGTFPAAETQYF.